The source of this T cell receptor (beta chain) is a study of blood T cell repertoires in COVID-19. There are 11 residues in the CDR3. V dropped 4 bases and J dropped 6 bases, with 7 bases sitting between them. Germline CDR1 SGHTA, CDR2 FQGNSA. In the source study's methods: Researchers report that nucleated cell counts were estimated from reference gene primer amplification. The assay was immunoSEQ multiplex PCR, and TCRdb's table has in-frame clones only and misses some. The V and J calls and the clone size are those of that table, but D and trimming were determined from the DNA. The data show 45,000 to 65,000 clones, with approximately 80% seen just once and 3.5% held by the top ten.

Sequenced material: peripheral blood. This chain links TRBV7-2 with TRBJ2-7; no reliable D call. This clonotype was sampled from a man in his sixties with acute or convalescent COVID-19. Here the CDR3 reads CASSSVGEQYF. The DNA of the CDR3 is TGTGCCAGCAGCTCGGTCGGCGAGCAGTACTTC.